This is a list of T cell receptor beta chains from one sample in a study of cytomegalovirus exposure and HLA in healthy donors. This table comes from immunoSEQ multiplex PCR, and its TCRdb copy is limited to in-frame clones, with some not included. The sample lists some 190,000 clones; 70% to 80% were seen once. The sample comprised PBMCs. These TCRs come from a man between 18 and 29 years old in good health and CMV-seronegative. CDR3s include the opening cysteine and the closing phenylalanine or tryptophan. Each record gives: D gene, clone size, V gene, J gene, CDR3 length, CDR3 protein, CDR3 DNA. D genes are given only for firm matches. For some rows the clone size is stated as once, few or many, or as a class when expanded; others skip it.

d_gene: NA
abundance: NA
v_gene: TRBV5-4
j_gene: TRBJ1-1
len: 14
CDR3aa: CASSLVDKNTEAFF
CDR3nt: TGTGCCAGCAGCTTGGTAGACAAGAACACTGAAGCTTTCTTT

d_gene: NA
abundance: few
v_gene: TRBV6-5
j_gene: TRBJ1-1
len: 13
CDR3aa: CASSPAGDTEAFF
CDR3nt: TGTGCCAGCAGTCCCGCGGGGGACACTGAAGCTTTCTTT

d_gene: NA
abundance: NA
v_gene: TRBV4-2
j_gene: TRBJ2-7
len: 13
CDR3aa: CASSTGGSYEQYF
CDR3nt: TGTGCCAGCAGCACCGGGGGCTCCTACGAGCAGTACTTC

d_gene: NA
abundance: NA
v_gene: TRBV5-1
j_gene: TRBJ1-4
len: 14
CDR3aa: CASSLAGEGEKLFF
CDR3nt: TGCGCCAGCAGCTTGGCAGGGGAGGGGGAAAAACTGTTTTTT

d_gene: NA
abundance: NA
v_gene: TRBV28
j_gene: TRBJ2-1
len: 16
CDR3aa: CASSSPDILLRDEQFF
CDR3nt: TGTGCCAGCAGTTCCCCGGACATTCTACTCAGGGATGAGCAGTTCTTC

d_gene: TRBD2
abundance: NA
v_gene: TRBV15
j_gene: TRBJ2-7
len: 15
CDR3aa: CATSRGGGSGNEQYF
CDR3nt: TGTGCCACCAGCAGAGGGGGGGGGTCCGGGAACGAGCAGTACTTC

d_gene: NA
abundance: NA
v_gene: TRBV30
j_gene: TRBJ2-3
len: 14
CDR3aa: CAWSRAGSTDTQYF
CDR3nt: TGTGCCTGGAGTCGGGCAGGGAGCACAGATACGCAGTATTTT

d_gene: NA
abundance: NA
v_gene: TRBV10-3
j_gene: TRBJ1-6
len: 16
CDR3aa: CAISESTGSYNSPLHF
CDR3nt: TGTGCCATCAGTGAGTCTACGGGCTCCTATAATTCACCCCTCCACTTT

d_gene: TRBD2
abundance: NA
v_gene: TRBV5-1
j_gene: TRBJ2-7
len: 16
CDR3aa: CASSPDIAGGRSEQYF
CDR3nt: TGCGCCAGCAGCCCCGACATAGCGGGGGGGCGAAGCGAGCAGTACTTC

d_gene: NA
abundance: once
v_gene: TRBV6-6
j_gene: TRBJ1-1
len: 16
CDR3aa: CASSSIGGPMNTEAFF
CDR3nt: TGTGCCAGCAGTTCGATAGGGGGTCCCATGAACACTGAAGCTTTCTTT

d_gene: TRBD2
abundance: NA
v_gene: TRBV13
j_gene: TRBJ2-1
len: 15
CDR3aa: CASSTILADYNEQFF
CDR3nt: TGTGCCAGCAGCACAATACTAGCGGACTACAATGAGCAGTTCTTC

d_gene: NA
abundance: NA
v_gene: TRBV6-6
j_gene: TRBJ1-3
len: 15
CDR3aa: CASSYSTSPGNTIYF
CDR3nt: TGTGCCAGCAGTTACTCGACTAGCCCTGGAAACACCATATATTTT

d_gene: TRBD1
abundance: NA
v_gene: TRBV9
j_gene: TRBJ1-6
len: 14
CDR3aa: CASSGDRGLSPLHF
CDR3nt: TGTGCCAGCAGCGGCGACAGGGGGCTTTCACCCCTCCACTTT

d_gene: TRBD1
abundance: NA
v_gene: TRBV7-6
j_gene: TRBJ1-4
len: 15
CDR3aa: CASSRRTGEREKLFF
CDR3nt: TGTGCCAGCAGCAGACGGACAGGGGAGCGTGAAAAACTGTTTTTT

d_gene: NA
abundance: NA
v_gene: TRBV28
j_gene: TRBJ1-1
len: 16
CDR3aa: CASSSGVGSYLLEAFF
CDR3nt: TGTGCCAGCAGTTCCGGAGTCGGGTCTTACCTGTTGGAAGCTTTCTTT

d_gene: TRBD1
abundance: NA
v_gene: TRBV7-2
j_gene: TRBJ1-1
len: 18
CDR3aa: CASSVGTGGRRLATEAFF
CDR3nt: TGTGCCAGCAGCGTAGGGACAGGGGGCAGGAGGCTGGCCACTGAAGCTTTCTTT

d_gene: NA
abundance: few
v_gene: TRBV25-1
j_gene: TRBJ2-7
len: 13
CDR3aa: CASSVRGPYEQYF
CDR3nt: TGTGCCAGCAGTGTCAGGGGCCCCTACGAGCAGTACTTC

d_gene: TRBD1
abundance: NA
v_gene: TRBV4-1
j_gene: TRBJ1-1
len: 13
CDR3aa: CASSQEGRTGQFF
CDR3nt: TGCGCCAGCAGCCAGGAAGGTCGTACGGGACAGTTTTTT

d_gene: NA
abundance: NA
v_gene: TRBV30
j_gene: TRBJ1-1
len: 13
CDR3aa: CAWRARGDSEAFF
CDR3nt: TGTGCCTGGAGAGCAAGGGGCGACTCAGAAGCTTTCTTT

d_gene: NA
abundance: once
v_gene: TRBV7-2
j_gene: TRBJ1-2
len: 14
CDR3aa: CASSPRGRGGGYTF
CDR3nt: TGTGCCAGCAGCCCGAGGGGCAGGGGTGGTGGCTACACCTTC

d_gene: NA
abundance: few
v_gene: TRBV7-2
j_gene: TRBJ2-7
len: 15
CDR3aa: CASSLWTLSSYEQYF
CDR3nt: TGTGCCAGCAGCTTATGGACTCTTAGCTCCTACGAGCAGTACTTC

d_gene: NA
abundance: NA
v_gene: TRBV12-5
j_gene: TRBJ2-2
len: 18
CDR3aa: CASGLVPSGQLHTGELFF
CDR3nt: TGTGCTAGTGGTTTGGTACCATCAGGACAGCTACACACCGGGGAGCTGTTTTTT

d_gene: NA
abundance: NA
v_gene: TRBV7-3
j_gene: TRBJ2-5
len: 16
CDR3aa: CASSSQGGRPQETQYF
CDR3nt: TGTGCCAGCAGCTCCCAAGGAGGGCGGCCCCAAGAGACCCAGTACTTC

d_gene: TRBD1
abundance: NA
v_gene: TRBV7-9
j_gene: TRBJ2-5
len: 14
CDR3aa: CASTRTGEGETQYF
CDR3nt: TGTGCCAGCACCCGGACAGGGGAAGGGGAGACCCAGTACTTC

d_gene: TRBD1
abundance: NA
v_gene: TRBV7-9
j_gene: TRBJ2-7
len: 13
CDR3aa: CASGDRALGEQYF
CDR3nt: TGTGCCAGCGGTGACAGGGCTCTAGGGGAGCAGTACTTC

d_gene: NA
abundance: NA
v_gene: TRBV5-4
j_gene: TRBJ2-2
len: 15
CDR3aa: CASSLGQGNTGELFF
CDR3nt: TGTGCCAGCAGCTTGGGCCAGGGGAACACCGGGGAGCTGTTTTTT

d_gene: NA
abundance: NA
v_gene: TRBV6-5
j_gene: TRBJ2-7
len: 13
CDR3aa: CASSMSGVGEQYF
CDR3nt: TGTGCCAGCAGTATGTCGGGAGTGGGCGAGCAGTACTTC

d_gene: NA
abundance: NA
v_gene: TRBV13
j_gene: TRBJ2-7
len: 12
CDR3aa: CASSSSTREQYF
CDR3nt: TGTGCCAGCAGCTCTTCTACTCGCGAGCAGTACTTC